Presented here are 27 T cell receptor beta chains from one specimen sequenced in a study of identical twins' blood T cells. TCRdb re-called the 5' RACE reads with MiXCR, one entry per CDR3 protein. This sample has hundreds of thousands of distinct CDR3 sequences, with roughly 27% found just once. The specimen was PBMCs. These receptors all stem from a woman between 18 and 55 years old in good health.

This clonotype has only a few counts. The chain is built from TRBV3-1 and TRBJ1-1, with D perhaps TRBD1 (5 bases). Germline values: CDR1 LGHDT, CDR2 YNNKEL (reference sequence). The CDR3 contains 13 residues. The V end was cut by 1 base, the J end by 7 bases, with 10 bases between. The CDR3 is CASSQGRGGEAFF. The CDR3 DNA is TGTGCCAGCAGCCAAGGCCGGGGCGGTGAAGCTTTCTTT.

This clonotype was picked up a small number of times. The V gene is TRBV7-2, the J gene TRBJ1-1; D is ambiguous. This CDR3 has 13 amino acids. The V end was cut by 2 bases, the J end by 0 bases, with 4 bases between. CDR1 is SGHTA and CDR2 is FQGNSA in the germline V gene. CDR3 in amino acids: CASSLYVNTEAFF. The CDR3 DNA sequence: TGTGCCAGCAGCTTATATGTGAACACTGAAGCTTTCTTT.

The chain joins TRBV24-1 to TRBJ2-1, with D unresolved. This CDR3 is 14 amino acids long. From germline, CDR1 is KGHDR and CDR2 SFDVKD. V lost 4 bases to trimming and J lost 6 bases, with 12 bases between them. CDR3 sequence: CATSDSDLGNEQFF. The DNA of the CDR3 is TGTGCCACCAGTGACTCCGACCTAGGCAATGAGCAGTTCTTC.

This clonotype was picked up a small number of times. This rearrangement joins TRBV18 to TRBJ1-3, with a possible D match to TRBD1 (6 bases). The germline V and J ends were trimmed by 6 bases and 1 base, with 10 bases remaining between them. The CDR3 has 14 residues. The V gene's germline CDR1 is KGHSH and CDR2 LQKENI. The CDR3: CASSTQGSGNTIYF. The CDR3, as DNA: TGTGCCAGCTCCACACAGGGTTCTGGAAACACCATATATTTT.

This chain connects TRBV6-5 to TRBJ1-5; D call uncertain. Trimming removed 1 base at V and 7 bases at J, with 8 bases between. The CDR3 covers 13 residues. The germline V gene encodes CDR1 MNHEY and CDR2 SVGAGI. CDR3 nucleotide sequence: TGTGCCAGCAGTTACTGGGCGGGGCAGCCCCAGCATTTT. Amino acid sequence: CASSYWAGQPQHF.

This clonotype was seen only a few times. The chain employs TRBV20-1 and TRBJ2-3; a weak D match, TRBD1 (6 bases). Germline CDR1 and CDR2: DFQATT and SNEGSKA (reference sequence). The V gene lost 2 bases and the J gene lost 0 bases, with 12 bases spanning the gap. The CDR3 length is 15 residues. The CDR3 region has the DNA TGCAGTGCTAGACCTGGACAGCCTAGCACAGATACGCAGTATTTT. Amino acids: CSARPGQPSTDTQYF.

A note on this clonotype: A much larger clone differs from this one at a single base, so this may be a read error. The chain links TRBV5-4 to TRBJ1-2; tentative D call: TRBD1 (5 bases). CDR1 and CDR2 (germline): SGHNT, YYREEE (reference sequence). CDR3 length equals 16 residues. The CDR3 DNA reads TGTGCCAGCAGCTTGTCTGCGACAGCGAGAAACTGTGGCTACACCTTC. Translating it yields CASSLSATARNCGYTF. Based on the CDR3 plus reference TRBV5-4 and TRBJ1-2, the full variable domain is ETGVTQSPTHLIKTRGQQVTLRCSSQSGHNTVSWYQQALGQGPQFIFQYYREEENGRGNFPPRFSGLQFPNYSSELNVNALELDDSALYLCASSLSATARNCGYTFGSGTRLTVV.

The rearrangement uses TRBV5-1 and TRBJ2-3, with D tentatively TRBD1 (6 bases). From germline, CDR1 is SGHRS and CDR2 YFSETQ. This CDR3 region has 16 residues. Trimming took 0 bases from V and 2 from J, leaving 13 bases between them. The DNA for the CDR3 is TGCGCCAGCAGCTTGGCCATAGGGGGATCCACAGATACGCAGTATTTT. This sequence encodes CASSLAIGGSTDTQYF. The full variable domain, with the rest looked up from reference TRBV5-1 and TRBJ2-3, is KAGVTQTPRYLIKTRGQQVTLSCSPISGHRSVSWYQQTPGQGLQFLFEYFSETQRNKGNFPGRFSGRQFSNSRSEMNVSTLELGDSALYLCASSLAIGGSTDTQYFGPGTRLTVL.

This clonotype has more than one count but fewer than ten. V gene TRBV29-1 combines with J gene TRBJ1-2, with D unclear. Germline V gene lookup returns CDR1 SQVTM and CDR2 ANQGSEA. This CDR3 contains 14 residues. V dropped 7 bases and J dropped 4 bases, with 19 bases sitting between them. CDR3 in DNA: TGCAGCGCAGAACCAGGCGCGGGTACCTATGGCTACACCTTC. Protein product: CSAEPGAGTYGYTF.

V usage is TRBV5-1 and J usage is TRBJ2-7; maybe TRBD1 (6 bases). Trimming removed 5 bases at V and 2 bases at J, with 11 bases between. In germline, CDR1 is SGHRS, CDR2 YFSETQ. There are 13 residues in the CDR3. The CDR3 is CASRRQETYEQYF. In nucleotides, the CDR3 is TGCGCCAGCAGGAGACAGGAAACCTACGAGCAGTACTTC.

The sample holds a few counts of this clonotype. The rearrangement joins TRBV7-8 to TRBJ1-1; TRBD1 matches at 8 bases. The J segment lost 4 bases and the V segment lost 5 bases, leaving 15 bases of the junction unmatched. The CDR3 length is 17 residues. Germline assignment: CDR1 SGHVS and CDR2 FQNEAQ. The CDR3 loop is CASSNIDRGRGATEAFF. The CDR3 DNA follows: TGTGCCAGCAGCAACATCGACAGGGGTAGAGGGGCCACTGAAGCTTTCTTT.

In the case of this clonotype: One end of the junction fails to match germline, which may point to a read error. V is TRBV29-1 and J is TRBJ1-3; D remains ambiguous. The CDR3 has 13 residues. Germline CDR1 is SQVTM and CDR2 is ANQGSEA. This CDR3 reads CSVVEGGGNIIYF. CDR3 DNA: TGCAGCGTTGTCGAGGGAGGTGGAAACATCATATATTTT.

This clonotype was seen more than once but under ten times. CDR3 region: CASSSQGATGNTIYF. The CDR3 DNA reads TGCGCCAGCAGCTCACAGGGGGCTACTGGAAACACCATATATTTT. The chain links TRBV5-1 to TRBJ1-3; 9 nucleotides align to TRBD1. Germline CDR1 is SGHRS and CDR2 is YFSETQ. The J segment lost 2 bases and the V segment lost 3 bases, leaving 3 bases of the junction unmatched. The CDR3 loop spans 15 amino acids.

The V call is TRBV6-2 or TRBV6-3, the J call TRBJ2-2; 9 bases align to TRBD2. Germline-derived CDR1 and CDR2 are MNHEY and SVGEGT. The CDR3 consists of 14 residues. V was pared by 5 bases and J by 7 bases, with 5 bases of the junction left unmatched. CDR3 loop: CASSAGLAIGELFF. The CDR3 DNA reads TGTGCCAGCAGTGCCGGACTAGCGATCGGGGAGCTGTTTTTT.

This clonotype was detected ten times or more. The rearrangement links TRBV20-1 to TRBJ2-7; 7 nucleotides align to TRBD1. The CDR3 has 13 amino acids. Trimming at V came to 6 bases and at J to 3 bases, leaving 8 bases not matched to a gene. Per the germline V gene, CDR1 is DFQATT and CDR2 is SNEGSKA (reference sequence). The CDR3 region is CSALRGQYYEQYF. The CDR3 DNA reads TGCAGTGCCCTGAGGGGACAGTACTACGAGCAGTACTTC.

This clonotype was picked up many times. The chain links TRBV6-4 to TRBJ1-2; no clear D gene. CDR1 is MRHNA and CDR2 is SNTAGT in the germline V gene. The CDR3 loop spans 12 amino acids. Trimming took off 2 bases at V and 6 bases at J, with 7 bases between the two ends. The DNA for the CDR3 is TGTGCCAGCAGTGACGGGCGTCATGGCTACACCTTC. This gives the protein CASSDGRHGYTF.

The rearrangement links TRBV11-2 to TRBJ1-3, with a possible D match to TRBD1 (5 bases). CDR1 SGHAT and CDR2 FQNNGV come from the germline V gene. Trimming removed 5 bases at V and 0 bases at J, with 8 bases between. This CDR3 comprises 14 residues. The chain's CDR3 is CASSDRGSGNTIYF. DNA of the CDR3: TGTGCCAGCAGCGACAGAGGCTCTGGAAACACCATATATTTT.

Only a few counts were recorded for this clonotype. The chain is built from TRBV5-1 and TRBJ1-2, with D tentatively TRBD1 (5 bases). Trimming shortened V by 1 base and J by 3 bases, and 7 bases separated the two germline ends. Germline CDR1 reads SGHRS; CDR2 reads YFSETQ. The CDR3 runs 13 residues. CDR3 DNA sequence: TGCGCCAGCAGCTTGAAAGGGGACTATGGCTACACCTTC. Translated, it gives CASSLKGDYGYTF.

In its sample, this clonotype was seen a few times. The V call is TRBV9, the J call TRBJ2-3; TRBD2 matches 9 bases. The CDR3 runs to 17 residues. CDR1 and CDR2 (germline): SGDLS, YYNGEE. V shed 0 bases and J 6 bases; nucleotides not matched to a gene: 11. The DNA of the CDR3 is TGTGCCAGCAGCGTAGGGGGAGCGGGGGGCCCCTCGGATACGCAGTATTTT. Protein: CASSVGGAGGPSDTQYF.

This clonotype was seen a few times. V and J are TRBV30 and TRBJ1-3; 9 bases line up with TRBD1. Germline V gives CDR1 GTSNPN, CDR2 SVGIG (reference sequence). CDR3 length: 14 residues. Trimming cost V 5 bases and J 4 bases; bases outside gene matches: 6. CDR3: CAWSLGQGGNTIYF. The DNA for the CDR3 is TGTGCCTGGTCTCTGGGACAGGGAGGAAACACCATATATTTT.

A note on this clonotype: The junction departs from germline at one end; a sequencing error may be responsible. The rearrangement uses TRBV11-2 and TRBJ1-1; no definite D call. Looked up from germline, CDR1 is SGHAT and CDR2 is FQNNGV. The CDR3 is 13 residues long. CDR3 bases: TGTGCCAACAGCCCGAGCCCGGACACTGAAGCTTTCTTT. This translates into CANSPSPDTEAFF.

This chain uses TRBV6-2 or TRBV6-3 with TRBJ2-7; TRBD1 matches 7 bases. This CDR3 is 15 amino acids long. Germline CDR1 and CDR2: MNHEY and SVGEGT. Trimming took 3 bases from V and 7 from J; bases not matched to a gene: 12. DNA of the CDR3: TGTGCCAGCAGTTATCTTCGGACAGGCGATCTGGAGCAGTACTTC. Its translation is CASSYLRTGDLEQYF.

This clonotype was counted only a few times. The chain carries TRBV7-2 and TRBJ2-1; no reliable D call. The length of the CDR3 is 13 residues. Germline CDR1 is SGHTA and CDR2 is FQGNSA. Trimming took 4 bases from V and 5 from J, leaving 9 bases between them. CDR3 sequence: CASSSLFHNEQFF. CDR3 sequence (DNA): TGTGCCAGCAGCTCGTTATTCCACAATGAGCAGTTCTTC.

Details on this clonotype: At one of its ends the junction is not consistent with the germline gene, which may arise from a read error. The chain's CDR3 is CASSQSGLNLYGYIF. CDR3 sequence (DNA): TGTGCCAGCAGCCAAAGTGGGCTGAACCTCTATGGCTACATCTTC. The chain combines TRBV14 with TRBJ1-2; D not certain. The CDR3 is 15 amino acids. CDR1 is SGHDN, CDR2 FVKESK, per germline.

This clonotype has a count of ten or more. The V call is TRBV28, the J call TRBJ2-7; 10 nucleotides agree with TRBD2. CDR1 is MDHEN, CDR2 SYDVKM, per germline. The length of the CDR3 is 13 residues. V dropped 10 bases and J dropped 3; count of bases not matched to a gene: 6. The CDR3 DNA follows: TGTGCCACGTTACTAGCGGGACACTACGAGCAGTACTTC. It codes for CATLLAGHYEQYF.

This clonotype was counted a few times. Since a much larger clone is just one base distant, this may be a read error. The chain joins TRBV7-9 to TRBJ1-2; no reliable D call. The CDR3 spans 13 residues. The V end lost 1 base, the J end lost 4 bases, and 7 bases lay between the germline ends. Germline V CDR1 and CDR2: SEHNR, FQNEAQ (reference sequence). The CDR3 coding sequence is TGTGCCAGCAGCTTAGGCGGGATCTATGGCTACACCTTC. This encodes CASSLGGIYGYTF.

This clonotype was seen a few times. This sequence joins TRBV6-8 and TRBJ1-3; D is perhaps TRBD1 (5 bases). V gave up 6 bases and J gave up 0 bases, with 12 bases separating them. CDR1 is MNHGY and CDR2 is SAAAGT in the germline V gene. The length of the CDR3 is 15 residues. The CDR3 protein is CASRTPGISGNTIYF. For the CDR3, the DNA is TGTGCCAGCAGGACGCCAGGGATCTCTGGAAACACCATATATTTT.